This TCR beta chain came from a study of blood T cell repertoires in COVID-19. Looking at the study overall: Acute and convalescent COVID-19 samples came from the United States, Italy and Spain. Nucleic acid was either cDNA or gDNA, and it came from T cells, B-cell-depleted T cells, or PBMCs.

Original methodology: Estimates of nucleated cell counts were drawn from the amplification of reference gene primers. TCRdb's table, derived via immunoSEQ multiplex PCR, lists solely in-frame clones and lacks some. V and J calls and clone size are given by that table; D and trimming were obtained from the DNA. The sample includes over 70,000 clones, roughly three quarters of them seen just once. CDR1 and CDR2 (germline): MDHEN, SYDVKM. This CDR3 has 15 residues. The V gene end was trimmed by 3 bases and the J gene end by 1 base; junction bases not matched to a gene: 3. Sequences were obtained from peripheral blood. This clonotype originated in a man in his 70s with active or convalescent COVID-19. This chain links TRBV28 with TRBJ2-3, with TRBD2 identical over 8 bases. As DNA, the CDR3 is TGTGCCAGCAGTTTGACGCGGGGGGGCACAGATACGCAGTATTTT. This codes for CASSLTRGGTDTQYF.